This T cell receptor beta chain is drawn from a study of blood T cell repertoires in COVID-19 (dated by TCRdb to the early 2020s). With respect to the entire study: Samples covering the acute and convalescent phases of COVID-19 were provided by collaborators in the United States, Italy and Spain. The prospective study material was composed of cDNA or gDNA derived from T cells, B-cell-depleted T cells, or PBMCs. Subjects who had been exposed to COVID-19, were actively infected with it, or had recovered from it provided the deeply sampled blood TCRbeta repertoires that made up the dataset. The repertoires were released in a freely available public database meant as a resource for research on the immune response to SARS-CoV-2. The samples were drawn from the first 160 participants of the ongoing ImmuneRACE study and from over a thousand subjects provided by 6 global collaborators. Nearly every sample came with metadata listing a de-identified subject ID, COVID-19 status, age in years and sex. Where available, HLA class I and class II types were obtained from metadata supplied by the sample provider rather than from assay-based typing.

This clone was counted only a few times. This clone's antigen is unknown. No base quality values were provided; no much bigger clone lies one nucleotide off. The sample holds other DNA sequences that translate to the same CDR3. The full study reports these points: The amount of clinical and demographic metadata varied by source and participant and was provided uncurated.

Counted from cysteine to phenylalanine, this CDR3 has 16 amino acids. Of all the DNA, just the CDR3 is kept, 48 bases in frame from base 1. Here V drops 2 bases and J drops 0 bases, and the junction holds 5 bases not matched to any gene. Reading the germline V gene gives CDR1 SGDLS and CDR2 YYNGEE. The collaborating institutions used their own protocols to collect whole blood in K2EDTA tubes. For TCRbeta analysis, collaborators shipped samples in one of three forms: frozen whole blood, isolated PBMCs, or DNA extracted from either of those sample types. The immunoSEQ Assay, a bias-controlled multiplex PCR, was used to amplify TCRbeta CDR3 regions from genomic DNA. Processing in the source paper ran as follows. Within the assay, amplification of reference gene primers was used to estimate how many nucleated cells each sample contained. To quantify the absolute abundance of each unique TCRbeta CDR3 rearrangement, sequence reads were collapsed and filtered. For each sample, productive Simpson clonality was calculated as the square root of Simpson's diversity index over productive rearrangements. Imported from immuneACCESS, the table was reduced by TCRdb to in-frame sequences with V and J called. These copies leave out some clones; in studies compared against another copy, an unresolved V gene accounts for under half, and the cause of the remainder is not known. From that table come the V and J calls and clone size; the DNA was used to work out D and trimming. The sample data list roughly 120,000 clones, and 90% of these were observed just once. The ten top clones hold under 2% of the sample.

The receptor was isolated from a human donor with active COVID-19. The donor label of this sample is uncertain. The chain employs TRBV9 and TRBJ1-3; 7 of the junction bases match TRBD1. The sample was peripheral blood. The DNA is as follows: TGTGCCAGCAGCGTGGGGACAGTCCGCTCTGGAAACACCATATATTTT. It translates to CASSVGTVRSGNTIYF.